The 27 T cell receptor beta chains presented below share a single source sample, sequenced in a study of cytomegalovirus exposure and HLA in healthy donors. A multiplex PCR was run with 60 Vbeta primers and 13 Jbeta primers. Libraries were prepared by immunoSEQ multiplex PCR; TCRdb keeps only in-frame clonotypes and omits some of them. The table has about 100,000 clones, 65% to 80% seen once; the top ten hold over 3.5%. The specimen was PBMCs. Every receptor here comes from a woman aged 45-65 years in good health and CMV-seropositive.

The chain employs TRBV18 and TRBJ1-3; weak D call: TRBD1 (5 bases). CDR3 length: 15 amino acids. V was clipped by 3 bases and J by 0 bases, with 9 bases between them. Germline CDR1 and CDR2: KGHSH and LQKENI. DNA for the CDR3: TGTGCCAGCTCACCGCAGACAGACTCTGGAAACACCATATATTTT. Encoded protein: CASSPQTDSGNTIYF. Full variable domain (rest looked up from reference TRBV18 and TRBJ1-3): NAGVMQNPRHLVRRRGQEARLRCSPMKGHSHVYWYRQLPEEGLKFMVYLQKENIIDESGMPKERFSAEFPKEGPSILRIQQVVRGDSAAYFCASSPQTDSGNTIYFGEGSWLTVV.

This clone was detected a few times. This chain links TRBV30 with TRBJ1-5; TRBD1 aligns across 7 bases. The CDR3 has 17 amino acids. J was trimmed by 1 base and V by 2 bases; bases with no gene match: 11. Germline V gives CDR1 GTSNPN, CDR2 SVGIG (reference sequence). CDR3 in DNA: TGTGCCTGGAGTCTCAAGGAGGGGGCTATGAGCAATCAGCCCCAGCATTTT. Residues: CAWSLKEGAMSNQPQHF.

This clone was found once. The chain is built from TRBV7-8 and TRBJ2-5, with 7 bases matching TRBD1. The CDR3 has 18 amino acids. The germline V gene has CDR1 SGHVS and CDR2 FQNEAQ. The V and J ends lost 1 base and 4 bases, in that order; junction bases with no gene match: 15. CDR3 bases: TGTGCCAGCAGCTTAGACTCATCCCTCCAGACAGGGAGAGAGACCCAGTACTTC. Encoded protein: CASSLDSSLQTGRETQYF.

V is TRBV19 and J is TRBJ1-1; D remains unclear. Germline V CDR1 and CDR2: LNHDA, SQIVND (reference sequence). Trimming stripped 1 base from V and 3 bases from J, with 18 bases between. The CDR3 extends over 17 amino acids. The CDR3 here is CASSIVGWESLDTEAFF. DNA for the CDR3: TGTGCCAGTAGTATAGTGGGTTGGGAGAGTTTGGACACTGAAGCTTTCTTT.

The rearrangement joins TRBV30 to TRBJ1-4; D is possibly TRBD1 (5 bases). This CDR3 is 14 amino acids long. V was clipped by 3 bases and J by 2 bases, with 10 bases between them. The germline gives CDR1 GTSNPN, CDR2 SVGIG (reference sequence). The CDR3 is CAWSRVVTNEKLFF. The DNA of the CDR3 is TGTGCCTGGAGCAGGGTGGTGACTAATGAAAAACTGTTTTTT.

The chain joins TRBV4-1 to TRBJ2-3, with D possibly being TRBD1 (5 bases). The germline gives CDR1 MGHRA, CDR2 YSYEKL. The CDR3 loop spans 15 amino acids. Trimming shortened V by 0 bases and J by 5 bases, and 12 bases separated the two germline ends. CDR3 coding DNA: TGCGCCAGCAGCCAAGATATAGGGGCCGGAGATACGCAGTATTTT. Encoded protein: CASSQDIGAGDTQYF.

J is TRBJ1-3 and V is TRBV7-6; weak D call: TRBD1 (5 bases). CDR3 length: 17 residues. Germline lookup yields CDR1 SGHVS and CDR2 FNYEAQ. Trimming took off 1 base at V and 0 bases at J, with 13 bases between the two ends. The CDR3 DNA reads as TGTGCCAGCAGCTTAGTTGTTGGGCAGGGCTCTGGAAACACCATATATTTT. Translating it yields CASSLVVGQGSGNTIYF.

This chain uses TRBV5-6 with TRBJ1-4; 9 bases are a match to TRBD1. With 0 bases clipped from V and 8 bases from J, the junction kept 5 bases outside the gene matches. This CDR3 contains 15 residues. CDR1 and CDR2 from the germline V gene are SGHDT and YYEEEE. The CDR3 region is CASSLARDRDEKLFF. The CDR3 nucleotides are TGTGCCAGCAGCTTGGCCCGGGACAGGGACGAAAAACTGTTTTTT.

The chain has TRBV7-9 and TRBJ1-1, with D tentatively TRBD1 (5 bases). Between the trimmed V and J ends, which lost 4 bases and 6 bases, there was a span of 9 bases. The CDR3 runs to 12 residues. The V gene's germline CDR1 is SEHNR and CDR2 FQNEAQ (reference sequence). CDR3: CASSSQVAEAFF. The CDR3 DNA reads TGTGCCAGCAGCTCACAGGTTGCTGAAGCTTTCTTT.

This clone was observed a few times. V usage is TRBV6-6 and J usage is TRBJ1-2; possibly TRBD1 for D (5 bases). CDR1 MNHNY and CDR2 SVGAGI come from the germline V gene (reference sequence). CDR3 size: 16 residues. Trimming pared 5 bases from V and 0 bases from J, leaving 16 bases between. The DNA for the CDR3 is TGTGCCAGCAGTCCAACCCCAGGGTTTGCTAACTATGGCTACACCTTC. This translates into CASSPTPGFANYGYTF.

Only one count was recorded for this clone. This rearrangement joins TRBV15 to TRBJ1-1; 8 bases agree with TRBD1. V was pared by 0 bases and J by 4 bases, with 10 bases of the junction left unmatched. Looked up from germline, CDR1 is LNHNV and CDR2 is YYDKDF (reference sequence). The CDR3 covers 17 residues. The CDR3 nucleotides are TGTGCCACCAGCAGAGATCGGACAGGGCTGTCGGGCACTGAAGCTTTCTTT. Its translation: CATSRDRTGLSGTEAFF.

There are a few counts of this clone. This chain links TRBV9 with TRBJ1-1, with 7 bases identical to TRBD1. This CDR3 comprises 16 residues. Germline lookup yields CDR1 SGDLS and CDR2 YYNGEE. V lost 3 bases to trimming and J lost 1 base; unmatched junction nucleotides: 9. CDR3 sequence: CASSAPRQGPNTEAFF. CDR3 in DNA: TGTGCCAGCAGCGCCCCTCGACAGGGCCCGAACACTGAAGCTTTCTTT.

The chain employs TRBV2 and TRBJ1-5, with 8 bases aligning to TRBD1. CDR3 length equals 14 residues. Germline loops: CDR1 SNHLY, CDR2 FYNNEI. J lost 8 bases, V lost 5 bases, and 8 bases had no gene match. DNA for the CDR3: TGTGCCAGCAGTTCCGACAGGGGTGTAAAGCCCCAGCATTTT. Encoded protein: CASSSDRGVKPQHF.

The CDR3 sequence: CASSIDSTSGGRRYF. CDR3 DNA sequence: TGTGCCAGTAGTATAGATTCGACTAGCGGGGGCCGCCGGTATTTT. The V and J genes are TRBV19 and TRBJ2-3; 12 bases line up with TRBD2. Germline loops: CDR1 LNHDA, CDR2 SQIVND (reference sequence). With V trimmed by 0 bases and J by 14 bases, 9 bases remained unmatched. This CDR3 has 15 amino acids.

The CDR3 DNA is TGTGCCAGCAGTCTGAGACTTCCGGGACAGCTTGTAGAAAACCCTGAAGCTTTCTTT. Protein product: CASSLRLPGQLVENPEAFF. V gene TRBV7-3 combines with J gene TRBJ1-1; 7 bases are a match to TRBD1. The length of the CDR3 is 19 residues. CDR1 and CDR2 from the germline V gene are SGHTA and FQGTGA. Trimming cost V 6 bases and J 6 bases; bases outside gene matches: 25.

The chain carries TRBV7-6 and TRBJ2-7; D uncertain. Deletions cut 0 bases from V and 6 bases from J, with 3 bases between. Germline CDR1 and CDR2: SGHVS and FNYEAQ. The CDR3 runs to 11 residues. This chain's CDR3 is CASSLAGEQYF. CDR3 sequence (DNA): TGTGCCAGCAGCTTAGCCGGCGAGCAGTACTTC.

The chain couples TRBV27 to TRBJ1-4; 12 bases line up with TRBD1. This CDR3 spans 16 amino acids. Germline V gives CDR1 MNHEY, CDR2 SMNVEV (reference sequence). The V and J ends lost 2 bases and 10 bases, in that order; junction bases with no gene match: 8. The CDR3 nucleotides are TGTGCCAGCAGTTTAAGGGGGGACAGGGGGCTGAGAAAACTGTTTTTT. It translates to CASSLRGDRGLRKLFF.

The rearrangement links TRBV29-1 to TRBJ2-6; D call uncertain. Germline V gene lookup returns CDR1 SQVTM and CDR2 ANQGSEA. This CDR3 has 12 residues. The CDR3 DNA reads as TGCGGCTCCATCTCTGGGGCCAACGTCCTGACTTTC. This encodes CGSISGANVLTF.

This chain connects TRBV2 to TRBJ1-2; D possibly corresponds to TRBD1 (6 bases). Deletions cut 2 bases from V and 4 bases from J, with 17 bases between. This CDR3 contains 16 residues. CDR1 SNHLY and CDR2 FYNNEI come from the germline V gene. CDR3 in DNA: TGTGCCAGCAGTGAAAGGGGTGGACAGTCTGCCTATGGCTACACCTTC. Translated, it gives CASSERGGQSAYGYTF. Filled out from reference TRBV2 and TRBJ1-2, the complete variable domain reads EPEVTQTPSHQVTQMGQEVILRCVPISNHLYFYWYRQILGQKVEFLVSFYNNEISEKSEIFDDQFSVERPDGSNFTLKIRSTKLEDSAMYFCASSERGGQSAYGYTFGSGTRLTVV.

V and J are TRBV4-1 and TRBJ2-3; 8 bases are shared with TRBD2. There are 15 residues in the CDR3. Germline V gene sequence: CDR1 MGHRA, CDR2 YSYEKL. V shed 1 base and J 6 bases; nucleotides not matched to a gene: 6. CDR3 DNA sequence: TGCGCCAGCAGCCAAGTAGGCGGGGGGATGGATACGCAGTATTTT. Its protein is CASSQVGGGMDTQYF.

This clone was counted only a few times. The chain links TRBV30 to TRBJ2-1; no definite D call. The CDR3 has 13 amino acids. Germline loops: CDR1 GTSNPN, CDR2 SVGIG (reference sequence). V was cut by 3 bases and J by 4 bases, with 10 bases left in between. The CDR3 DNA is TGTGCCTGGAGCGGTATGCCTTACAATGAGCAGTTCTTC. Translation: CAWSGMPYNEQFF.

The chain joins TRBV18 to TRBJ2-7, with D possibly being TRBD2 (5 bases). The CDR3 runs to 14 residues. V gave up 3 bases and J gave up 3 bases, with 12 bases separating them. CDR1 and CDR2 from the germline V gene are KGHSH and LQKENI. CDR3 DNA: TGTGCCAGCTCACCCGACGGGGTGGGCTACGAGCAGTACTTC. Its protein is CASSPDGVGYEQYF.

This clone was observed a few times. The chain employs TRBV6-1 and TRBJ1-5; D is uncertain. This CDR3 is 17 amino acids long. CDR1 is MNHNS and CDR2 is SASEGT in the germline V gene. The germline V and J ends were trimmed by 4 bases and 6 bases, with 22 bases remaining between them. CDR3 DNA sequence: TGTGCCAGCAGTGCGCTGCAGTTTGGTGTCGGCGGTCAGCCCCAGCATTTT. Amino acid sequence: CASSALQFGVGGQPQHF.

The rearrangement uses TRBV27 and TRBJ1-5; D unclear. V lost 3 bases and J lost 2, with 11 bases in between. From germline, CDR1 is MNHEY and CDR2 SMNVEV (reference sequence). The CDR3 runs to 15 residues. DNA of the CDR3: TGTGCCAGCAGTTTGGGAGGCATCGGCAATCAGCCCCAGCATTTT. Its protein is CASSLGGIGNQPQHF.

This clone showed up just once. CDR3 sequence: CASSLTSGGSYNEQFF. The CDR3 DNA follows: TGCGCCAGCAGTTTGACTAGCGGGGGCTCCTACAATGAGCAGTTCTTC. The chain combines TRBV10-1 with TRBJ2-1; 12 positions agree with TRBD2. The CDR3 is 16 residues long. Germline loops: CDR1 WNHNN, CDR2 SYGVQD (reference sequence). The V gene end was trimmed by 5 bases and the J gene end by 0 bases; junction bases not matched to a gene: 2.

The rearrangement uses TRBV9 and TRBJ1-6, with D possibly TRBD1 on 5 matching bases. Germline loops: CDR1 SGDLS, CDR2 YYNGEE. This CDR3 is built from 15 residues. The V and J ends lost 2 bases and 5 bases respectively, with 11 bases between them. CDR3 bases: TGTGCCAGCAGCGTTCGGGCAGGGAATAATTCACCCCTCCACTTT. Amino acids: CASSVRAGNNSPLHF.

This chain connects TRBV7-8 to TRBJ2-2; a possible D gene is TRBD1 (6 bases). V lost 5 bases and J lost 2, with 12 bases in between. Per the germline V gene, CDR1 is SGHVS and CDR2 is FQNEAQ. CDR3 length equals 15 residues. CDR3 in amino acids: CASSAGQINTGELFF. The CDR3, as DNA: TGTGCCAGCAGCGCCGGACAGATTAACACCGGGGAGCTGTTTTTT. Using reference TRBV7-8 and TRBJ2-2 for the parts outside the CDR3, the full variable domain is GAGVSQSPRYKVAKRGQDVALRCDPISGHVSLFWYQQALGQGPEFLTYFQNEAQLDKSGLPSDRFFAERPEGSVSTLKIQRTQQEDSAVYLCASSAGQINTGELFFGEGSRLTVL.